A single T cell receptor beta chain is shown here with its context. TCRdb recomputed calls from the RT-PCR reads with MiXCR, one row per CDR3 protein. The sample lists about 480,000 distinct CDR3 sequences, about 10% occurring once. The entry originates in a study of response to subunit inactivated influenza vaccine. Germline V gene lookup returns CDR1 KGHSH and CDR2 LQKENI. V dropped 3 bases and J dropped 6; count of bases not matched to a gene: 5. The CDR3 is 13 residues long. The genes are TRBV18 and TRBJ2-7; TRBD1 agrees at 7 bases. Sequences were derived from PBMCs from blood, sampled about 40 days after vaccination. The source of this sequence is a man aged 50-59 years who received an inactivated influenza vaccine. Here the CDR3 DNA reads TGTGCCAGCTCACCGTCGGGGACAGTCGAGCAGTACTTC. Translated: CASSPSGTVEQYF.